These 27 T cell receptor beta chains originate from one sample sequenced in a study of shared clonotypes between healthy human individuals. In the naive CD8 group, cells lacked CD45RO and were positively selected for CCR7, so terminally differentiated effector memory CD45RA+ cells were left out. Data came from immunoSEQ multiplex PCR; TCRdb stores just in-frame clones and leaves some out. The sample records roughly 600,000 clones, 95% to 98% being singletons. What was sequenced was naive CD8+ T cells sorted from blood. The receptors originated from a man younger than 40 in good health.

The chain couples TRBV7-9 to TRBJ1-1; TRBD1 agrees at 7 bases. V lost 5 bases to trimming and J lost 4 bases; unmatched junction nucleotides: 4. Germline CDR1 is SEHNR and CDR2 is FQNEAQ (reference sequence). CDR3 size: 13 residues. This CDR3 is CASSHTGATEAFF. In DNA form, the CDR3 reads TGTGCCAGCAGCCACACAGGGGCCACTGAAGCTTTCTTT.

The genes are TRBV28 and TRBJ1-1; the D gene is possibly TRBD1 (6 bases). The CDR3 sequence is 23 residues long. The ends were cut back, 2 bases at V and 11 bases at J, with 45 bases in the middle. In germline, CDR1 is MDHEN, CDR2 SYDVKM. The CDR3 DNA sequence: TGTGCCAGCAGTTTAGTCCTCGGGCGTCCGATGGGGGGGACAAACCGGACACAAATTTCGGCTTTCTTT. Translated, it gives CASSLVLGRPMGGTNRTQISAFF.

On this clone: A read error may produce the germline difference seen at one junction end. V gene TRBV7-7 combines with J gene TRBJ2-7, with D possibly called TRBD1 or TRBD2 (5 bases each). CDR3 length equals 15 residues. CDR1 is SSHAT, CDR2 FNYEAQ, per germline (reference sequence). The DNA for the CDR3 is TGTGCTAGCAGTCCTGGGGTCGGGACCTCCTTTGAGCAGTACTTC. Residues: CASSPGVGTSFEQYF.

The sample holds one count of this clone. The rearrangement joins TRBV27 to TRBJ2-7; D is undetermined. Germline CDR1 is MNHEY and CDR2 is SMNVEV (reference sequence). The V end lost 2 bases, the J end lost 5 bases, and 16 bases lay between the germline ends. The CDR3 extends over 15 amino acids. The CDR3 sequence: CASSLPPYRLNEQYF. CDR3 DNA sequence: TGTGCCAGCAGTTTACCCCCCTATCGCCTGAACGAGCAGTACTTC.

The V gene is TRBV30, the J gene TRBJ2-7; D gene unclear. Germline loops: CDR1 GTSNPN, CDR2 SVGIG (reference sequence). V was trimmed by 0 bases and J by 3 bases, leaving 12 bases between them. The CDR3 sequence is 14 residues long. The CDR3: CAWSVDPGGYEQYF. As DNA, the CDR3 is TGTGCCTGGAGTGTAGACCCGGGTGGCTACGAGCAGTACTTC.

The chain is built from TRBV11-2 and TRBJ2-2; 8 nucleotides agree with TRBD2. The CDR3 totals 16 residues. CDR1 is SGHAT, CDR2 FQNNGV, per germline. V lost 3 bases to trimming and J lost 2 bases; unmatched junction nucleotides: 5. CDR3 protein: CASSFPTSANTGELFF. The CDR3 nucleotides are TGTGCCAGCAGCTTCCCGACTAGCGCCAACACCGGGGAGCTGTTTTTT.

In its sample, this clone was seen once. V usage is TRBV12-5 and J usage is TRBJ1-1; D not resolved. CDR1 is LGHNT and CDR2 is FRNRAP in the germline V gene. The CDR3 length is 12 residues. Trimming removed 6 bases at V and 1 base at J, with 6 bases between. The CDR3 loop reads CASGQENTEAFF. CDR3 nucleotides: TGTGCTAGTGGGCAAGAGAACACTGAAGCTTTCTTT.

The chain carries TRBV29-1 and TRBJ2-3, with D maybe TRBD2 (5 bases). Germline V gene data show CDR1 as SQVTM and CDR2 as ANQGSEA. Trimming shortened V by 0 bases and J by 0 bases, and 7 bases separated the two germline ends. The CDR3 runs to 14 residues. The chain's CDR3 is CSVEEGGSTDTQYF. CDR3 nucleotide sequence: TGCAGCGTTGAAGAGGGCGGGAGCACAGATACGCAGTATTTT.

This rearrangement joins TRBV7-3 to TRBJ2-2; TRBD2 matches 15 bases. The ends lost 5 bases at V and 5 bases at J; junction bases unmatched: 3. Looked up from germline, CDR1 is SGHTA and CDR2 is FQGTGA. This CDR3 region has 16 residues. The CDR3 loop reads CASSPGLAGGTGELFF. The CDR3 DNA is TGTGCCAGCAGCCCGGGACTAGCGGGAGGTACCGGGGAGCTGTTTTTT.

The V gene is TRBV4-1, the J gene TRBJ1-5; TRBD1 matches 8 bases. This CDR3 has 18 residues. V was clipped by 0 bases and J by 7 bases; unmatched bases: 14. Germline CDR1 reads MGHRA; CDR2 reads YSYEKL. The CDR3 is CASSQETLGPGGSQPQHF. The CDR3 bases are TGCGCCAGCAGCCAAGAGACCCTAGGTCCAGGGGGCTCACAGCCCCAGCATTTT.

The J gene is TRBJ2-1, the V gene TRBV7-2, with D maybe TRBD2 (6 bases). This CDR3 comprises 14 residues. Germline CDR1 reads SGHTA; CDR2 reads FQGNSA. The V and J ends lost 2 bases and 9 bases respectively, with 14 bases between them. CDR3 protein: CASSLTPGVFEQFF. CDR3 nucleotides: TGTGCCAGCAGCTTAACCCCGGGAGTTTTTGAGCAGTTCTTC.

The V gene is TRBV4-2, the J gene TRBJ2-7, with 7 bases identical to TRBD1. This CDR3 spans 13 amino acids. The V segment lost 5 bases and the J segment 4 bases; nucleotides outside the gene matches: 5. Germline values: CDR1 LGHNA, CDR2 YNFKEQ. The CDR3 sequence: CASSLEQGYEQYF. Here the CDR3 DNA reads TGTGCCAGCAGCTTGGAACAGGGGTACGAGCAGTACTTC.

The chain couples TRBV6-1 to TRBJ1-1; 8 nucleotides line up with TRBD1. The CDR3 consists of 14 residues. The ends lost 1 base at V and 5 bases at J; junction bases unmatched: 3. CDR1 MNHNS and CDR2 SASEGT come from the germline V gene. As DNA, the CDR3 is TGTGCCAGCAGTGAAGGACAGGGGAGGACTGAAGCTTTCTTT. Protein: CASSEGQGRTEAFF.

This chain connects TRBV30 to TRBJ2-3; 7 bases fit TRBD2. V shed 2 bases and J 0 bases; nucleotides not matched to a gene: 5. This CDR3 is built from 15 residues. CDR1 is GTSNPN and CDR2 is SVGIG in the germline V gene (reference sequence). The CDR3 loop is CAWSPSGISTDTQYF. The CDR3 DNA is TGTGCCTGGAGTCCCAGCGGGATTAGCACAGATACGCAGTATTTT.

The rearrangement links TRBV10-2 to TRBJ2-3; 11 bases line up with TRBD2. Looked up from germline, CDR1 is WSHSY and CDR2 is SAAADI. This CDR3 is built from 15 residues. The V and J ends lost 5 bases and 0 bases, in that order; junction bases with no gene match: 1. This CDR3 is CASSWTSGSTDTQYF. The CDR3 DNA reads TGCGCCAGCAGTTGGACTAGCGGGAGCACAGATACGCAGTATTTT.

The genes are TRBV27 and TRBJ2-6; D is undetermined. Trimming pared 7 bases from V and 0 bases from J, leaving 10 bases between. Germline V gives CDR1 MNHEY, CDR2 SMNVEV (reference sequence). The CDR3 has 15 residues. The CDR3: CASTVGSSGANVLTF. In DNA, the CDR3 is TGTGCCAGCACGGTGGGCTCCTCTGGGGCCAACGTCCTGACTTTC.

About this clone: Other DNA sequences within the sample encode an identical CDR3. The chain recombines TRBV5-1 with TRBJ2-1; D call uncertain. The CDR3 runs to 11 residues. The germline CDR1 and CDR2 sequences are SGHRS and YFSETQ. Trimming took 2 bases from V and 6 from J, leaving 3 bases between them. CDR3 nucleotides: TGCGCCAGCAGCTTAGGCAATGAGCAGTTCTTC. This gives the protein CASSLGNEQFF.

The genes are TRBV4-1 and TRBJ2-3; the match to TRBD2 covers 11 bases. The V segment lost 4 bases and the J segment 4 bases; nucleotides outside the gene matches: 1. The germline V gene has CDR1 MGHRA and CDR2 YSYEKL. This CDR3 is built from 14 residues. CDR3 in amino acids: CASSPLAGADTQYF. DNA for the CDR3: TGCGCCAGCAGCCCACTAGCGGGGGCAGATACGCAGTATTTT.

Comments on this clone: Other DNA sequences within the sample encode an identical CDR3. This rearrangement joins TRBV7-9 to TRBJ2-1; D is uncertain. From germline, CDR1 is SEHNR and CDR2 FQNEAQ (reference sequence). This CDR3 has 11 amino acids. The V end lost 5 bases, the J end lost 8 bases, and 7 bases lay between the germline ends. The CDR3 reads CASSLLDEQFF. DNA for the CDR3: TGTGCCAGCAGCCTTCTCGATGAGCAGTTCTTC.

This chain connects TRBV6-4 to TRBJ2-2; 10 bases match TRBD2. Trimming took 4 bases from V and 1 from J; bases not matched to a gene: 0. Germline-derived CDR1 and CDR2 are MRHNA and SNTAGT. This CDR3 is 15 amino acids long. CDR3 amino acids: CASSGTSGNTGELFF. Here the CDR3 DNA reads TGTGCCAGCAGTGGGACTAGCGGGAACACCGGGGAGCTGTTTTTT.

The J gene is TRBJ1-3, the V gene TRBV9; 7 bases map to TRBD1. Germline V lookup: CDR1 SGDLS, CDR2 YYNGEE. The CDR3 totals 15 residues. Unmatched junction bases numbered 7, after V lost 3 bases and J lost 4 bases. CDR3 sequence: CASSAGQLAGNTIYF. Here the CDR3 DNA reads TGTGCCAGCAGCGCGGGACAGCTGGCCGGAAACACCATATATTTT.

The J gene is TRBJ2-1, the V gene TRBV27; 10 bases are shared with TRBD2. Germline V gene lookup returns CDR1 MNHEY and CDR2 SMNVEV (reference sequence). The CDR3 extends over 16 amino acids. V dropped 5 bases and J dropped 2; count of bases not matched to a gene: 6. The CDR3 DNA reads TGTGCCAGCAGTGTTCTAAGCGGGAGGGCCTACAATGAGCAGTTCTTC. Translated, it gives CASSVLSGRAYNEQFF.

The chain joins TRBV9 to TRBJ2-7; D tentatively fits TRBD1 or TRBD2 (6 bases each). Trimming shortened V by 0 bases and J by 3 bases, and 13 bases separated the two germline ends. The CDR3 length is 15 residues. Germline V gene lookup returns CDR1 SGDLS and CDR2 YYNGEE. The CDR3, as DNA: TGTGCCAGCAGCGTAGACGGGGGCTCTTTCTACGAGCAGTACTTC. It translates to CASSVDGGSFYEQYF.

This chain connects TRBV29-1 to TRBJ1-5; no clear D. Germline V gene sequence: CDR1 SQVTM, CDR2 ANQGSEA. The CDR3 consists of 13 residues. Deletions cut 3 bases from V and 3 bases from J, with 9 bases between. CDR3 amino acids: CSVEAGLNQPQHF. The CDR3 bases are TGCAGCGTTGAGGCAGGCCTCAATCAGCCCCAGCATTTT.

V gene TRBV15 combines with J gene TRBJ2-7; 13 positions agree with TRBD2. The CDR3 consists of 16 residues. V shed 3 bases, J shed 5 bases, and the junction held 7 bases outside the gene matches. Germline V gene data show CDR1 as LNHNV and CDR2 as YYDKDF (reference sequence). CDR3 nucleotide sequence: TGTGCCACCAGCAGGGATACTAGCGGGAGGGCCCACGAGCAGTACTTC. Translation gives CATSRDTSGRAHEQYF.

The gene calls are TRBV4-1 and TRBJ1-4; TRBD1 matches at 9 bases. This CDR3 has 14 amino acids. Germline lookup yields CDR1 MGHRA and CDR2 YSYEKL. V trimming: 8 bases; J trimming: 6 bases; junction bases outside the gene matches: 7. The CDR3 sequence is CASRRWTGDEKLFF. The CDR3, as DNA: TGCGCCAGCCGGCGGTGGACAGGGGATGAAAAACTGTTTTTT.

The rearrangement uses TRBV19 and TRBJ1-4; D is ambiguous. Germline V CDR1 and CDR2: LNHDA, SQIVND (reference sequence). The CDR3 runs 16 residues. V lost 6 bases to trimming and J lost 0 bases, with 14 bases between them. CDR3 bases: TGTGCCAGTAGCTGGCAACGGGGAGCAACTAATGAAAAACTGTTTTTT. Its translation: CASSWQRGATNEKLFF.